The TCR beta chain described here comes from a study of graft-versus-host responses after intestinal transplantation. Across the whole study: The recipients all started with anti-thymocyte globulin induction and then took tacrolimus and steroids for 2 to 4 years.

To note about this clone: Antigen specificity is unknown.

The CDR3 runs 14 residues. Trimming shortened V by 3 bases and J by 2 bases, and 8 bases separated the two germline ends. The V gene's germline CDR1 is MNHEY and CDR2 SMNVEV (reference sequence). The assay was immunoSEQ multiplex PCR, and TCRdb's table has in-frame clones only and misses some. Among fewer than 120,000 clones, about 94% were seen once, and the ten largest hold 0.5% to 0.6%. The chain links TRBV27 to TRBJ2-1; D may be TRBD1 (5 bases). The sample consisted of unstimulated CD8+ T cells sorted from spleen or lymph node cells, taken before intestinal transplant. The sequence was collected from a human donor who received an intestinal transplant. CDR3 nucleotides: TGTGCCAGCAGTTTTCCAGGGCCCTACAATGAGCAGTTCTTC. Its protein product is CASSFPGPYNEQFF.